This entry concerns a single T cell receptor beta chain. Its antigen is as yet unknown. CDR1 is SEHNR, CDR2 FQNEAQ, per germline (reference sequence). CDR3 length: 17 amino acids. Trimming cost V 4 bases and J 6 bases; bases outside gene matches: 15. The data originate from a study of T-cell memory formation after mild COVID-19. Overall study context: Largely, the TCR clusters proved donor specific. Overall study findings and caveats: Shrinking CD4+ clones were chiefly CM and EM; CD8+ ones were chiefly EMRA. A subset of responding clones appeared in pre-infection memory, suggesting cross-reactive memory joined. Clones that contracted from day 15 to 85 were balanced CD4/CD8, while later expanders leaned CD4+.

Via MiXCR, TCRdb re-called the 5' RACE reads, giving one row per CDR3 protein. The sample gives hundreds of thousands of distinct CDR3 sequences, 20% to 30% of which show up once; around 8.7% is in the top ten. The chain couples TRBV7-9 to TRBJ2-1; 7 nucleotides line up with TRBD2. This sequence was found in an adult woman who had mild COVID-19 (a few samples of this study predate the infection). Cell type and time point are not known. Source material: PBMCs or a T cell subset sorted from them (not recorded which). CDR3 nucleotides: TGTGCCAGCAGCTATCCTCTGGCGGGAGAGGGACCCAATGAGCAGTTCTTC. Amino acid sequence: CASSYPLAGEGPNEQFF.